Here is one T cell receptor beta chain with its context. Its specificity is unknown. The data are from a study of response to subunit inactivated influenza vaccine. Findings and caveats of the study: There was a suggestion from the authors that each seasonal influenza vaccination recruits few new T cells.

Using its own MiXCR run on the RT-PCR reads, TCRdb lists one record per CDR3 protein. Among about 780,000 distinct CDR3 sequences listed, under 20% were seen once. The V gene end was trimmed by 1 base and the J gene end by 4 bases; junction bases not matched to a gene: 12. The CDR3 extends over 19 amino acids. Per germline, CDR1 SGHVS and CDR2 FQNEAQ. The sample here was PBMCs from blood, taken 5 to 6 days after vaccination. This receptor was identified in a man in his fifties who received an inactivated influenza vaccine. The chain is built from TRBV7-8 and TRBJ2-3; 12 nucleotides match TRBD2. The CDR3, as DNA: TGTGCCAGCAGCTTAGATTTGCTAGCGGGGGGGCTTTGGGCAGATACGCAGTATTTT. The encoded protein is CASSLDLLAGGLWADTQYF.